Listed here is a single T cell receptor (beta chain). These data come from a study of T cell changes during pregnancy in multiple sclerosis. The germline V gene encodes CDR1 SGHAT and CDR2 FQNNGV. This CDR3 has 14 residues. V lost 2 bases and J 5 bases, leaving 12 bases between the germline ends. Assay: immunoSEQ multiplex PCR; the TCRdb copy retains only in-frame clones and omits some. Here the sample spans tens of thousands of clones, around 93% being singletons. The clonotype was recovered from a female donor with multiple sclerosis, enrolled in a pregnancy study. This specimen was peripheral blood, taken in the first trimester of pregnancy. The chain links TRBV11-2 to TRBJ1-2; D call uncertain. CDR3 loop: CASSLNVREYGYTF. In DNA form, the CDR3 reads TGTGCCAGCAGCTTAAACGTCCGGGAATATGGCTACACCTTC. The variable domain in full, completed from reference TRBV11-2 and TRBJ1-2, reads EAGVAQSPRYKIIEKRQSVAFWCNPISGHATLYWYQQILGQGPKLLIQFQNNGVVDDSQLPKDRFSAERLKGVDSTLKIQPAKLEDSAVYLCASSLNVREYGYTFGSGTRLTVV.